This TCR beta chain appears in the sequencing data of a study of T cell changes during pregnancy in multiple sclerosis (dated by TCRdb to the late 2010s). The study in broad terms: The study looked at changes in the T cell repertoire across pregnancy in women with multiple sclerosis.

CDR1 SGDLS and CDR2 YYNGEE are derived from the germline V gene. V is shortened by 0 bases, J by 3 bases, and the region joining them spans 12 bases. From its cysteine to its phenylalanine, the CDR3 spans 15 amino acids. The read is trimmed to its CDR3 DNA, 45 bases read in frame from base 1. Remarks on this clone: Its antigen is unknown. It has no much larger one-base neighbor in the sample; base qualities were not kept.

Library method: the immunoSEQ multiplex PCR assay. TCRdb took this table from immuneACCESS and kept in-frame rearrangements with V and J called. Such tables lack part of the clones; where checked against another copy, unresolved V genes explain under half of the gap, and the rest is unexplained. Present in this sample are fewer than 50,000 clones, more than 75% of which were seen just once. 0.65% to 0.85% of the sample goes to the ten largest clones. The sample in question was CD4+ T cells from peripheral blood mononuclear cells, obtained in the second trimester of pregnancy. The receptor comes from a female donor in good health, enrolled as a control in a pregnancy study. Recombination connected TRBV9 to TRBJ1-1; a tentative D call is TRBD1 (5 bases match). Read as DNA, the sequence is TGTGCCAGCAGCGTAGGCGCAGGGATACACACTGAAGCTTTCTTT. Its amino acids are CASSVGAGIHTEAFF.